One sample yielded the 18 T cell receptor beta chains listed below, sequenced in a study of T cell changes during pregnancy in multiple sclerosis. Only in-frame clones appear in the TCRdb table, and some are missing; sequencing was by immunoSEQ multiplex PCR. The repertoire includes some 44,000 clones, approximately 90% of them detected once, and under 0.75% sits in the top ten. This sample comprised CD4+ T cells from peripheral blood mononuclear cells, obtained before pregnancy. The receptors were sampled from a female donor with multiple sclerosis, enrolled in a pregnancy study.

The chain recombines TRBV29-1 with TRBJ2-7; 10 nucleotides line up with TRBD2. V lost 3 bases to trimming and J lost 3 bases; unmatched junction nucleotides: 5. Looked up from germline, CDR1 is SQVTM and CDR2 is ANQGSEA. The CDR3 runs to 14 residues. DNA of the CDR3: TGCAGCGTTGAGGCTAGCGGGGGTTTCTACGAGCAGTACTTC. Translating it yields CSVEASGGFYEQYF.

The chain couples TRBV28 to TRBJ1-5; 7 nucleotides line up with TRBD1. This CDR3 is 14 amino acids long. Losses at the gene ends were 1 base for V and 6 bases for J; bases not matched to a gene: 3. CDR1 and CDR2 from the germline V gene are MDHEN and SYDVKM. The CDR3 coding sequence is TGTGCCAGCAGTTTATCGGGACAGAGTCAGCCCCAGCATTTT. Protein: CASSLSGQSQPQHF. The complete variable domain, with remaining parts taken from reference TRBV28 and TRBJ1-5, reads DVKVTQSSRYLVKRTGEKVFLECVQDMDHENMFWYRQDPGLGLRLIYFSYDVKMKEKGDIPEGYSVSREKKERFSLILESASTNQTSMYLCASSLSGQSQPQHFGDGTRLSIL.

V gene TRBV5-1 combines with J gene TRBJ1-5; D possibly corresponds to TRBD1 (6 bases). The germline gives CDR1 SGHRS, CDR2 YFSETQ. V was trimmed by 2 bases and J by 0 bases, leaving 9 bases between them. This CDR3 is built from 15 residues. The CDR3 DNA follows: TGCGCCAGCAGCTTACAGGGCTATAGCAATCAGCCCCAGCATTTT. Translation: CASSLQGYSNQPQHF. Drawing the rest from reference TRBV5-1 and TRBJ1-5, the complete variable domain is KAGVTQTPRYLIKTRGQQVTLSCSPISGHRSVSWYQQTPGQGLQFLFEYFSETQRNKGNFPGRFSGRQFSNSRSEMNVSTLELGDSALYLCASSLQGYSNQPQHFGDGTRLSIL.

The chain is built from TRBV28 and TRBJ1-3; D ambiguous. The CDR3 runs 15 residues. Germline CDR1 and CDR2: MDHEN and SYDVKM. V was clipped by 4 bases and J by 4 bases, with 14 bases between them. The CDR3 is CASSSTLSPGNTIYF. Written as DNA, the CDR3 is TGTGCCAGCAGTTCGACATTATCCCCAGGAAACACCATATATTTT.

The chain employs TRBV4-2 and TRBJ2-7, with 8 bases aligning to TRBD2. After removal of 4 bases from V and 3 bases from J, the junction contained 8 bases not matched to a gene. Germline V gene lookup returns CDR1 LGHNA and CDR2 YNFKEQ. The CDR3 is 15 residues long. CDR3 in amino acids: CASSPMTSASYEQYF. The CDR3 DNA sequence: TGTGCCAGCAGCCCGATGACTAGCGCGAGCTACGAGCAGTACTTC.

The rearrangement links TRBV19 to TRBJ1-1, with D tentatively TRBD1 (5 bases). Trimming shortened V by 10 bases and J by 2 bases, and 11 bases separated the two germline ends. Germline V CDR1 and CDR2: LNHDA, SQIVND (reference sequence). The CDR3 covers 12 residues. The CDR3 bases are TGTGCCACGAACGACAGAAACACTGAAGCTTTCTTT. It specifies CATNDRNTEAFF.

The chain uses TRBV11-2 and TRBJ1-1; perhaps TRBD1 as D (5 bases). V lost 4 bases and J 11 bases, leaving 11 bases between the germline ends. The CDR3 spans 11 residues. Germline assignment: CDR1 SGHAT and CDR2 FQNNGV. CDR3 coding DNA: TGTGCCAGCAGCTCCTGGGGGGTCGCTTTCTTT. This codes for CASSSWGVAFF.

The chain uses TRBV4-2 and TRBJ1-6; TRBD1 agrees at 8 bases. In germline, CDR1 is LGHNA, CDR2 YNFKEQ. V shed 5 bases, J shed 6 bases, and the junction held 6 bases outside the gene matches. CDR3 size: 15 residues. The CDR3 DNA is TGTGCCAGCAGCAACAGGGGGACAGGTAATTCACCCCTCCACTTT. Its translation: CASSNRGTGNSPLHF.

V and J are TRBV9 and TRBJ1-6; a weak D match, TRBD1 (6 bases). Germline loops: CDR1 SGDLS, CDR2 YYNGEE. The CDR3 loop spans 23 amino acids. Trimming took 0 bases from V and 0 from J, leaving 28 bases between them. The CDR3 reads CASSVGVSERDTPNFSYNSPLHF. CDR3 nucleotides: TGTGCCAGCAGCGTAGGGGTCTCTGAGAGGGACACCCCCAACTTCTCCTATAATTCACCCCTCCACTTT.

The chain is built from TRBV5-5 and TRBJ2-1, with unresolved D. This CDR3 region has 15 residues. Germline CDR1 and CDR2: SGHKS and YYEKEE (reference sequence). The V end lost 2 bases, the J end lost 0 bases, and 9 bases lay between the germline ends. The CDR3 loop reads CASSFSLGSYNEQFF. The CDR3 DNA reads as TGTGCCAGCAGCTTTAGCTTAGGCTCCTACAATGAGCAGTTCTTC.

The V call is TRBV5-8, the J call TRBJ2-5; D may be TRBD1 (5 bases). Germline V gene lookup returns CDR1 SGHTS and CDR2 YDEGEE. The CDR3 covers 15 residues. V was shortened by 1 base and J by 4 bases, with 14 bases between the two germline ends. The CDR3 reads CASSLLRVGAETQYF. In DNA form, the CDR3 reads TGTGCCAGCAGCTTGCTAAGGGTAGGGGCAGAGACCCAGTACTTC.

This sequence joins TRBV9 and TRBJ2-1; a weak D match, TRBD1 (5 bases). The germline V gene has CDR1 SGDLS and CDR2 YYNGEE. CDR3 size: 16 residues. The V gene lost 0 bases and the J gene lost 1 base, with 11 bases spanning the gap. The CDR3 coding sequence is TGTGCCAGCAGCGTAGAGTCCAGGGCGTCCTACAATGAGCAGTTCTTC. This translates into CASSVESRASYNEQFF.

This clone showed up just once. The chain links TRBV5-4 to TRBJ1-1, with a weak D call TRBD1 (6 bases). CDR3 size: 16 residues. Trimming stripped 9 bases from V and 4 bases from J, with 25 bases between. Germline CDR1 is SGHNT and CDR2 is YYREEE (reference sequence). This CDR3 is CATRTNLGGLGTEAFF. The CDR3, as DNA: TGTGCCACCAGGACGAACTTAGGGGGTCTGGGCACTGAAGCTTTCTTT.

V is TRBV6-1 and J is TRBJ2-2; 8 positions match TRBD2. The V segment lost 3 bases and the J segment 8 bases; nucleotides outside the gene matches: 5. The germline CDR1 and CDR2 sequences are MNHNS and SASEGT. This CDR3 is built from 14 residues. DNA for the CDR3: TGTGCCAGCAGTGAGGTGGGCGGGAGGGGGGAGCTGTTTTTT. Its protein is CASSEVGGRGELFF.

The chain links TRBV30 to TRBJ1-6; 7 bases line up with TRBD1. CDR3 length: 13 amino acids. The V and J ends lost 1 base and 10 bases, in that order; junction bases with no gene match: 4. Germline values: CDR1 GTSNPN, CDR2 SVGIG (reference sequence). CDR3: CAWSGQGGSPLHF. CDR3 bases: TGTGCCTGGAGTGGCCAGGGGGGATCACCCCTCCACTTT.

Here the CDR3 DNA reads TGTGCCAGCAACAAACCCGGGACTAGCGGGAGGATCAATGAGCAGTTCTTC. It yields the protein CASNKPGTSGRINEQFF. J is TRBJ2-1 and V is TRBV5-4; the match to TRBD2 covers 15 bases. J gave up 6 bases and V 6 bases, and 10 bases lay outside the gene matches. The CDR3 sequence is 17 residues long. Per the germline V gene, CDR1 is SGHNT and CDR2 is YYREEE (reference sequence).

The rearrangement links TRBV6-1 to TRBJ1-2; D perhaps matches TRBD1 (5 bases). CDR3 length: 15 amino acids. CDR1 and CDR2 (germline): MNHNS, SASEGT. Trimming cost V 0 bases and J 7 bases, with 15 bases left between them. The CDR3 DNA follows: TGTGCCAGCAGTGAAGCGCGGGGGGGTTGGGTTGGCTACACCTTC. Protein product: CASSEARGGWVGYTF.

This clone was counted between two and nine times. This chain connects TRBV7-9 to TRBJ1-2; the D gene is possibly TRBD1 (6 bases). CDR1 and CDR2 (germline): SEHNR, FQNEAQ (reference sequence). V gave up 3 bases and J gave up 0 bases, with 11 bases separating them. The CDR3 loop spans 15 amino acids. The CDR3 reads CASSFERTANYGYTF. The CDR3 DNA reads as TGTGCCAGCAGCTTCGAGCGGACAGCTAACTATGGCTACACCTTC.